Following are 9 T cell receptor beta chains from one sample sequenced in a study of OX40 agonist ivuxolimab in advanced cancers. Produced via immunoSEQ multiplex PCR; TCRdb's table is partial and in-frame only. The sample has 80,000 or so clones; 80% to 95% are singletons. This specimen was CD4+ or CD8+ T cells sorted from blood, taken in a trial of the OX40 agonist ivuxolimab. Receptors originate from an adult with an advanced solid tumor such as melanoma, head and neck, liver or kidney cancer.

The rearrangement joins TRBV5-1 to TRBJ1-1; no clear D. CDR3 length: 14 amino acids. V shed 1 base and J shed 4 bases, with 11 bases lying between them. The germline gives CDR1 SGHRS, CDR2 YFSETQ. CDR3 region: CASSLQVPGTEAFF. The CDR3 bases are TGCGCCAGCAGCTTGCAGGTTCCGGGCACTGAAGCTTTCTTT.

For this clone: The germline gene is not matched at one end of the junction; a read error may be the cause. The V gene is TRBV4-3, the J gene TRBJ2-2, with no clear D. Germline-derived CDR1 and CDR2 are LGHNA and YSLEER. The CDR3 covers 16 residues. Here the CDR3 DNA reads TGCGCCAGCAGTCAAGCGTTGTCGGTGAACACCGGGGAGCTGTTTTTT. This sequence encodes CASSQALSVNTGELFF.

The chain couples TRBV28 to TRBJ1-2, with D uncertain. V was cut by 5 bases and J by 4 bases, with 11 bases left in between. CDR3 size: 13 residues. CDR1 and CDR2 from the germline V gene are MDHEN and SYDVKM. In DNA, the CDR3 is TGTGCCAGCAGTCCCCCCTATTTCTATGGCTACACCTTC. Translated: CASSPPYFYGYTF.

The chain couples TRBV7-9 to TRBJ2-3; no reliable D call. The V end was cut by 4 bases, the J end by 4 bases, with 3 bases between. CDR1 SEHNR and CDR2 FQNEAQ come from the germline V gene (reference sequence). The CDR3 consists of 11 residues. The CDR3 DNA follows: TGTGCCAGCAGCTCGTCAGATACGCAGTATTTT. Its translation: CASSSSDTQYF. The whole variable domain, remainder taken from reference TRBV7-9 and TRBJ2-3, is DTGVSQNPRHKITKRGQNVTFRCDPISEHNRLYWYRQTLGQGPEFLTYFQNEAQLEKSRLLSDRFSAERPKGSFSTLEIQRTEQGDSAMYLCASSSSDTQYFGPGTRLTVL.

The chain uses TRBV2 and TRBJ2-3; 7 bases fit TRBD1. The germline V gene encodes CDR1 SNHLY and CDR2 FYNNEI. The CDR3 runs to 16 residues. The junction had 11 bases not matched to a gene; V was cut back by 6 bases and J by 2 bases. In DNA form, the CDR3 reads TGTGCCAGCAGCCCGCTGGGGACAGCGAACACAGATACGCAGTATTTT. Protein: CASSPLGTANTDTQYF.

The chain uses TRBV2 and TRBJ1-6; D remains ambiguous. V was shortened by 7 bases and J by 12 bases, with 16 bases between the two germline ends. The CDR3 runs 13 residues. The germline CDR1 and CDR2 sequences are SNHLY and FYNNEI. CDR3 in DNA: TGTGCCAGCAACCCGGGGAAGTCCGTACCCCTCCACTTT. This encodes CASNPGKSVPLHF.

This clone has more than one count but fewer than ten. The J gene is TRBJ2-1, the V gene TRBV5-6; TRBD2 aligns across 10 bases. V lost 3 bases and J lost 10; bases outside the gene matches: 16. Germline values: CDR1 SGHDT, CDR2 YYEEEE. This CDR3 has 17 amino acids. CDR3 nucleotide sequence: TGTGCCAGCAGCTCAGGACTAGCGGTTGGGCTGTATGTGGAGCAGTTCTTC. Its translation is CASSSGLAVGLYVEQFF.

Written as DNA, the CDR3 is TGTGCCAGCAGTGATATAGGGATAACGCAGTACTTC. It is translated as CASSDIGITQYF. The chain joins TRBV6-1 to TRBJ2-7; D is unresolved. The CDR3 has 12 residues. Trimming removed 3 bases from V and 9 bases from J, with 12 bases in between. In germline, CDR1 is MNHNS, CDR2 SASEGT.

In this sample, this clone turned up once. The chain combines TRBV9 with TRBJ2-1, with 8 bases fitting TRBD2. The length of the CDR3 is 16 residues. Germline V gives CDR1 SGDLS, CDR2 YYNGEE. The ends lost 0 bases at V and 3 bases at J; junction bases unmatched: 5. Here the CDR3 reads CASSVETSADYNEQFF. CDR3 DNA: TGTGCCAGCAGCGTAGAGACTAGCGCAGACTACAATGAGCAGTTCTTC.